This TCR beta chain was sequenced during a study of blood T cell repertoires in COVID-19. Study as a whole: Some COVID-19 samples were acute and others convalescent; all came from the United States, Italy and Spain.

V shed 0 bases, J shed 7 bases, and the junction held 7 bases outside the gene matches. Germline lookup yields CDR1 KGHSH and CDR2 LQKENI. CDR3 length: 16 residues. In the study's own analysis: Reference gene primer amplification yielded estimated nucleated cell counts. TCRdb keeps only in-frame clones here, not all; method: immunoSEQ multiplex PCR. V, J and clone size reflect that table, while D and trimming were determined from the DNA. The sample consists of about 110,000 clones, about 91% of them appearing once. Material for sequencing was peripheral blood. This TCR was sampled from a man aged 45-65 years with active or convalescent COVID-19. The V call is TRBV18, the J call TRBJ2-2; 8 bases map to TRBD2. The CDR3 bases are TGTGCCAGCTCACCACCCGTTAGCGGGGATGGCGGGGAGCTGTTTTTT. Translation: CASSPPVSGDGGELFF.